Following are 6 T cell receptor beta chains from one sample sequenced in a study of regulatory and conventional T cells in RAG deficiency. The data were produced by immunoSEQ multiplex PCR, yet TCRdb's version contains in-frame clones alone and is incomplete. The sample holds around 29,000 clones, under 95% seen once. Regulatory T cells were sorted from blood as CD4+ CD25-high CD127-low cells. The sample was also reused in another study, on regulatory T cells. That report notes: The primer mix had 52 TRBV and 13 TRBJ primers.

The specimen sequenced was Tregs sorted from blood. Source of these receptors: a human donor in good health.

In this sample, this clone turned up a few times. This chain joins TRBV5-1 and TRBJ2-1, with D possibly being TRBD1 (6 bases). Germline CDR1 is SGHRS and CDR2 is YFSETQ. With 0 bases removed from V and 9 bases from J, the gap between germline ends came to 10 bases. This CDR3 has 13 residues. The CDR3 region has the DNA TGCGCCAGCAGCTTGGGGGGGCCACGTGAGCAGTTCTTC. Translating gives CASSLGGPREQFF.

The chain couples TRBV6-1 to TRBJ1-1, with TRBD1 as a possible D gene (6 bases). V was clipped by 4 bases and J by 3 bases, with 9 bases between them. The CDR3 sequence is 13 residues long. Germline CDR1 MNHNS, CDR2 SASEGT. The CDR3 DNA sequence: TGTGCCAGCAGTGGGACAGTCCACACTGAAGCTTTCTTT. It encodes CASSGTVHTEAFF.

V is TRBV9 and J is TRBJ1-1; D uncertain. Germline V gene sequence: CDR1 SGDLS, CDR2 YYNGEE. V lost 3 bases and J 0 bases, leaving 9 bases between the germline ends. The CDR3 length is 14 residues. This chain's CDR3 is CASSGKVMNTEAFF. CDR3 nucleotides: TGTGCCAGCAGCGGAAAGGTGATGAACACTGAAGCTTTCTTT.

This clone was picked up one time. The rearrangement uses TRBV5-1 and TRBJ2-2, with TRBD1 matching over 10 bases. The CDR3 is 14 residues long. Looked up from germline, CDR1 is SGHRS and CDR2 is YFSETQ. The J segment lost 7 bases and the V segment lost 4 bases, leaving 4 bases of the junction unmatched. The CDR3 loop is CASSRQGALGELFF. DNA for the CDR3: TGCGCCAGCAGCCGACAGGGGGCGCTCGGGGAGCTGTTTTTT.

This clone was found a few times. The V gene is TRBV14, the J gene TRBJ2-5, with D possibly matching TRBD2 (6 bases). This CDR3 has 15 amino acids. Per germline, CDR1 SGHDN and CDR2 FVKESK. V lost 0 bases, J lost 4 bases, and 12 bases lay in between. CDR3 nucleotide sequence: TGTGCCAGCAGCCAAGATTTGGGGGGTGCAGAGACCCAGTACTTC. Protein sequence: CASSQDLGGAETQYF.

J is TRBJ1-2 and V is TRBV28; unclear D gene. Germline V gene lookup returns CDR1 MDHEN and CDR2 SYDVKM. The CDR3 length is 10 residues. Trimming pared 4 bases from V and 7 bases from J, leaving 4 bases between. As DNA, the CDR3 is TGTGCCAGCAGTTCGGTTGGCTACACCTTC. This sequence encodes CASSSVGYTF.